This T cell receptor beta chain originates from a study of blood T cell repertoires in COVID-19. Looking at the study overall: Some COVID-19 samples were acute and others convalescent; all came from the United States, Italy and Spain. From T cells, B-cell-depleted T cells, or PBMCs came the material, which was cDNA or gDNA.

Germline lookup yields CDR1 LNHDA and CDR2 SQIVND (reference sequence). Trimming took 4 bases from V and 0 from J, leaving 16 bases between them. This CDR3 has 17 residues. This clone was seen just once. Produced via immunoSEQ multiplex PCR; TCRdb's table is partial and in-frame only. This sample has 170,000 or so clones, with 70% to 90% found just once. The Seattle patients, enrolled during active infection, were followed longitudinally. The source of this sequence is a man aged 60-69 years with COVID-19, enrolled during active disease. Material for sequencing was peripheral blood. J is TRBJ2-1 and V is TRBV19, with a possible D match to TRBD1 (6 bases). The CDR3 DNA reads TGTGCCAGTAGTACTATTCTCGGGACAAGCTCCTACAATGAGCAGTTCTTC. Translation gives CASSTILGTSSYNEQFF.